This TCR beta chain was observed in a study of blood T cell repertoires in COVID-19. Overall study context: Samples came from the United States, Italy and Spain, spanning acute and convalescent COVID-19. Sources were T cells, B-cell-depleted T cells, or PBMCs; the material itself was cDNA or gDNA.

The length of the CDR3 is 19 residues. Germline V gene data show CDR1 as SNHLY and CDR2 as FYNNEI. Trimming took 9 bases from V and 3 from J; bases not matched to a gene: 22. Original processing notes: Estimates of nucleated cell counts were drawn from the amplification of reference gene primers. Sequenced by immunoSEQ multiplex PCR; TCRdb stores in-frame clones only, minus some. The V and J calls and clone size were taken over from that table, and D and trimming were inferred from the DNA. In the table there are 150,000 to 200,000 clones, around 90% of which are singletons. The specimen was peripheral blood. The source is a man in his forties with acute or convalescent COVID-19. The rearrangement links TRBV2 to TRBJ2-5; TRBD1 matches at 10 bases. The CDR3 region has the DNA TGTGCCAGTAACCCGGGACAGGGGTCTTTTATTCGGCCTGAAGAGACCCAGTACTTC. This codes for CASNPGQGSFIRPEETQYF.